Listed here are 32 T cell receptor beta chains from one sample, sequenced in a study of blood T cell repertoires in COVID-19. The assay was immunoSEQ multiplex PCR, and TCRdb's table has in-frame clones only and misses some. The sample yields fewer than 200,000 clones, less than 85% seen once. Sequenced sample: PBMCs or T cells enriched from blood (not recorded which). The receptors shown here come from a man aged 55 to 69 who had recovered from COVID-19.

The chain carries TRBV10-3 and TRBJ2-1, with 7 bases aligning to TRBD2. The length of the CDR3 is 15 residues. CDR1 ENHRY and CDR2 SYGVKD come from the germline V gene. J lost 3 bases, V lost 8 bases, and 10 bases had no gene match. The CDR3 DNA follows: TGTGCCATCCGGGCCGGCGGCGGGAGCTACAATGAGCAGTTCTTC. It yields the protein CAIRAGGGSYNEQFF.

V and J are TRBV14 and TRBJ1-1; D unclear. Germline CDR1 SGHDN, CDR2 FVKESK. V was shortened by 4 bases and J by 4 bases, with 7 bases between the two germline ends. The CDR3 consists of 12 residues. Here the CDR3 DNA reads TGTGCCAGCAGCCGGCATTTCACTGAAGCTTTCTTT. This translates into CASSRHFTEAFF.

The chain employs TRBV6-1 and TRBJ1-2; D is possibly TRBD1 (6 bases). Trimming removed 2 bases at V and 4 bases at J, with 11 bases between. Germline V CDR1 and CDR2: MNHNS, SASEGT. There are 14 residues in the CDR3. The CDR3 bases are TGTGCCAGCAGTGAAAGGGAGGGGGGCTATGGCTACACCTTC. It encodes CASSEREGGYGYTF.

CDR3 DNA sequence: TGTGCCTGGGGTCCCACCGGACAGGGGGGCTACACCTTC. Residues: CAWGPTGQGGYTF. The genes are TRBV30 and TRBJ1-2; 9 bases agree with TRBD1. The J segment lost 8 bases and the V segment lost 5 bases, leaving 9 bases of the junction unmatched. This CDR3 comprises 13 residues. Germline V gene data show CDR1 as GTSNPN and CDR2 as SVGIG (reference sequence).

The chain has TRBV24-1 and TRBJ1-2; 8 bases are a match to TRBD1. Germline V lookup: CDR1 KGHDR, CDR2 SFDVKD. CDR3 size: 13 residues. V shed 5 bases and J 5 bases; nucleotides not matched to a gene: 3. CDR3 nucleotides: TGTGCCACCAGTGTCACAGGGGGGTATGGCTACACCTTC. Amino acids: CATSVTGGYGYTF.

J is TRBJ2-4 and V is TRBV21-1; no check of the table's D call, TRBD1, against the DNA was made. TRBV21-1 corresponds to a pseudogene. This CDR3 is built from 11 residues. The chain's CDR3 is CASGDNNIQYF. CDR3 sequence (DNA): TGTGCCAGCGGGGACAATAACATTCAGTACTTC.

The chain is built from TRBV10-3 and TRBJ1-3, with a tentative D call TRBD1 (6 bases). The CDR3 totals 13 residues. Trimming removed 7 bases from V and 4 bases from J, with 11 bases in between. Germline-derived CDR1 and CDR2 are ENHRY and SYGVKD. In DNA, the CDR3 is TGTGCCATCACGAGGGGGTCAGGAAACACCATATATTTT. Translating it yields CAITRGSGNTIYF.

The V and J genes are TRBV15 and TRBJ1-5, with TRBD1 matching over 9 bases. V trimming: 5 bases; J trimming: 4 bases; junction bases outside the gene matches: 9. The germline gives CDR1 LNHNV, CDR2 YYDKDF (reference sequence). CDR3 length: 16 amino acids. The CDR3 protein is CATSWGTGKDNQPQHF. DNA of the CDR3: TGTGCCACCAGCTGGGGGACAGGGAAAGATAATCAGCCCCAGCATTTT.

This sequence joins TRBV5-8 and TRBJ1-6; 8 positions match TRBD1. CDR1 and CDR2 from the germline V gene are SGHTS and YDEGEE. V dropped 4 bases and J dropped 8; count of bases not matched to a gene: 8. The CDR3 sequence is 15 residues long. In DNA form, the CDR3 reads TGTGCCAGCAGCCAGGAGGACAGGGTTGATTCACCCCTCCACTTT. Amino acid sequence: CASSQEDRVDSPLHF.

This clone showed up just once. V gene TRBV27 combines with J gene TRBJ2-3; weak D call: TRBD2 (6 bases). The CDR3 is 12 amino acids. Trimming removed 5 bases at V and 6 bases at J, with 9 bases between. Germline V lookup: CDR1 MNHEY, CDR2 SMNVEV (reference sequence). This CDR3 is CASSMGTDTQYF. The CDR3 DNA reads TGTGCCAGCAGTATGGGGACTGATACGCAGTATTTT.

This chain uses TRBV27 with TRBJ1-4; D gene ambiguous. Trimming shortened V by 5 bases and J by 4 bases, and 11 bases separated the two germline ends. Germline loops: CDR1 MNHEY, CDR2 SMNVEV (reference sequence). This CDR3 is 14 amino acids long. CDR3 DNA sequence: TGTGCCAGCAGTCCGAGGGTGGTTAATGAAAAACTGTTTTTT. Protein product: CASSPRVVNEKLFF.

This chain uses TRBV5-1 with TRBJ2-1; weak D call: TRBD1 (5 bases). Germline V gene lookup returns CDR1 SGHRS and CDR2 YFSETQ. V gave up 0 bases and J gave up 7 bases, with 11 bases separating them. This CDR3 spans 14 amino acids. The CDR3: CASSLAGHQNEQFF. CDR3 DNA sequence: TGCGCCAGCAGCTTGGCCGGACATCAAAATGAGCAGTTCTTC. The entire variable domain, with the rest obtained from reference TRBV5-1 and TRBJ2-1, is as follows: KAGVTQTPRYLIKTRGQQVTLSCSPISGHRSVSWYQQTPGQGLQFLFEYFSETQRNKGNFPGRFSGRQFSNSRSEMNVSTLELGDSALYLCASSLAGHQNEQFFGPGTRLTVL.

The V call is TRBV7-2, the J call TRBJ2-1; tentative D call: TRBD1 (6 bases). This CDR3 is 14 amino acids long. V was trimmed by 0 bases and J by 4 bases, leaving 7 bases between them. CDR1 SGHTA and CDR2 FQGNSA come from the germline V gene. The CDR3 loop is CASSLAQGYNEQFF. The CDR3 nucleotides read TGTGCCAGCAGCTTAGCTCAGGGGTACAATGAGCAGTTCTTC.

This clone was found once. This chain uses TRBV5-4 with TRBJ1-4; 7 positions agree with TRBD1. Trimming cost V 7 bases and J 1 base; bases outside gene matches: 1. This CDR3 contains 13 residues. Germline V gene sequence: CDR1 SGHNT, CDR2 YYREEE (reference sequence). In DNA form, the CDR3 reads TGTGCCAGCGGGACAGAAACTAATGAAAAACTGTTTTTT. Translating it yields CASGTETNEKLFF.

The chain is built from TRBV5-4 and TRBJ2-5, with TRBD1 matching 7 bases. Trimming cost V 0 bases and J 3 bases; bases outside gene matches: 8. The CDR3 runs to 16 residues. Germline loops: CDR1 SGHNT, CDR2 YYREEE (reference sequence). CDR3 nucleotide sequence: TGTGCCAGCAGCTTGGAAGCGACAGGGCCGAAAGAGACCCAGTACTTC. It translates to CASSLEATGPKETQYF. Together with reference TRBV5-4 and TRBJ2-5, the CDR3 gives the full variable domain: ETGVTQSPTHLIKTRGQQVTLRCSSQSGHNTVSWYQQALGQGPQFIFQYYREEENGRGNFPPRFSGLQFPNYSSELNVNALELDDSALYLCASSLEATGPKETQYFGPGTRLLVL.

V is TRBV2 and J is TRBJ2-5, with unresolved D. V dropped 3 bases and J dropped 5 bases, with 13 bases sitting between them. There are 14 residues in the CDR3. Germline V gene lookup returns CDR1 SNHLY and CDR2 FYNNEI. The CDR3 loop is CASSDGGARETQYF. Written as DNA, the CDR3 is TGTGCCAGCAGTGACGGCGGTGCGAGGGAGACCCAGTACTTC.

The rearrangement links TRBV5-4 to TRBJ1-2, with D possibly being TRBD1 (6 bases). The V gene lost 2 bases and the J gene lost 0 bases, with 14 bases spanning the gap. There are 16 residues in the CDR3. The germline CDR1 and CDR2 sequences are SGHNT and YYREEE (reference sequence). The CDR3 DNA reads TGTGCCAGCAGCTTTACATCGACAGGCCCTAACTATGGCTACACCTTC. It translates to CASSFTSTGPNYGYTF.

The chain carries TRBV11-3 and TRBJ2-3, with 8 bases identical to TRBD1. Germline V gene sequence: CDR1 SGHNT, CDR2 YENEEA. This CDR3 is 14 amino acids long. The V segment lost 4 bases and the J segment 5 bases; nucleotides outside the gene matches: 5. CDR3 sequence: CASSSGTGEDTQYF. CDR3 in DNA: TGTGCCAGCAGCTCGGGGACAGGTGAAGATACGCAGTATTTT.

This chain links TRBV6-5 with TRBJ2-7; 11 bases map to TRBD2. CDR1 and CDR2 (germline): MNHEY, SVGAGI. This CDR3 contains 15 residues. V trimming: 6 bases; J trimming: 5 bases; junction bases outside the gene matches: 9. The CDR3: CASSKLAGGYDEQYF. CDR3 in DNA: TGTGCCAGCAGCAAATTAGCGGGAGGGTACGACGAGCAGTACTTC.

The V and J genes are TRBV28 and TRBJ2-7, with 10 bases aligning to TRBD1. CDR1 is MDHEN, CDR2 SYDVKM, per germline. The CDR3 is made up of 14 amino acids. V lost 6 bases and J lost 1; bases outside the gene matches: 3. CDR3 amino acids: CASRKGQGSYEQYF. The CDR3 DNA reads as TGTGCCAGCAGAAAGGGACAGGGGTCCTACGAGCAGTACTTC. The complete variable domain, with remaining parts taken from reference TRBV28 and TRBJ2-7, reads DVKVTQSSRYLVKRTGEKVFLECVQDMDHENMFWYRQDPGLGLRLIYFSYDVKMKEKGDIPEGYSVSREKKERFSLILESASTNQTSMYLCASRKGQGSYEQYFGPGTRLTVT.

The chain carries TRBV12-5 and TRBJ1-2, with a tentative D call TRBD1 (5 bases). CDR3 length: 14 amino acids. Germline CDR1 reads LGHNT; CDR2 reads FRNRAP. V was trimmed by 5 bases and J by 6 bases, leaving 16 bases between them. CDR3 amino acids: CASGPRGRGDGYTF. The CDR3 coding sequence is TGTGCTAGTGGTCCCCGTGGGAGGGGCGATGGCTACACCTTC.

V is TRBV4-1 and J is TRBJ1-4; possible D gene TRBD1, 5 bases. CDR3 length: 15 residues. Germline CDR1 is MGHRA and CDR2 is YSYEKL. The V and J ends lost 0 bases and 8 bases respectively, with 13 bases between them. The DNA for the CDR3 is TGCGCCAGCAGCCAAGACTCAGGGATGGACGAAAAACTGTTTTTT. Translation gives CASSQDSGMDEKLFF.

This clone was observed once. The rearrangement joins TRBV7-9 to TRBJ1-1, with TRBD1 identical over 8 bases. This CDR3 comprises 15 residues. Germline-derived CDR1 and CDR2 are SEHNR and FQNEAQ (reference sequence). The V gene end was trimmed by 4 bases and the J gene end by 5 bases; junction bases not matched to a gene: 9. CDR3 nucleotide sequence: TGTGCCAGCAGCTCTCCCGACAGGGGATGGACTGAAGCTTTCTTT. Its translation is CASSSPDRGWTEAFF.

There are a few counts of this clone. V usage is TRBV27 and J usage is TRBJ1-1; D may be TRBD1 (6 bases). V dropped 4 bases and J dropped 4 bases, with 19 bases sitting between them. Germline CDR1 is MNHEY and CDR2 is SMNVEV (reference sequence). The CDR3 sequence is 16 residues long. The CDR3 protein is CASSSSPGVRPTEAFF. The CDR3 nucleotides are TGTGCCAGCAGTTCAAGCCCAGGGGTCCGTCCCACTGAAGCTTTCTTT.

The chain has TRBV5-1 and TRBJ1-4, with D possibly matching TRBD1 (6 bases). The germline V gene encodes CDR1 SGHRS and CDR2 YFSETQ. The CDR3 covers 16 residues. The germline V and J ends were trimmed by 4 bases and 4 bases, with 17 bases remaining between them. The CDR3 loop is CASSPYRDNGNEKLFF. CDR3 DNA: TGCGCCAGCAGCCCCTACCGGGACAATGGTAATGAAAAACTGTTTTTT.

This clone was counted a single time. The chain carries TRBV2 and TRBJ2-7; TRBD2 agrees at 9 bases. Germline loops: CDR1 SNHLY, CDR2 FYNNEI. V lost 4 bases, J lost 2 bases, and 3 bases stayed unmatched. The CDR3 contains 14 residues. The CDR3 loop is CASSGIAGAYEQYF. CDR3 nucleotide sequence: TGTGCCAGCAGTGGTATAGCGGGAGCCTACGAGCAGTACTTC.

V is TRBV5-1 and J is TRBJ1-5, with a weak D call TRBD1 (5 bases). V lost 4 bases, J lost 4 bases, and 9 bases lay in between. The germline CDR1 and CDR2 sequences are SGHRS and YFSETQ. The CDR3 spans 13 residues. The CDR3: CASSAGGNQPQHF. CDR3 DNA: TGCGCCAGCAGCGCGGGGGGAAATCAGCCCCAGCATTTT.

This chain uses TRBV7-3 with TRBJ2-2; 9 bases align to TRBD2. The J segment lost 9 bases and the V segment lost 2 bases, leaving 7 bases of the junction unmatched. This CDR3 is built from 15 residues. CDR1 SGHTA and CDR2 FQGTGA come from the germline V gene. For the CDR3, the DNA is TGTGCCAGCAGCTTACGGTTAGCGGGAGAGTGGGAGCTGTTTTTT. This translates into CASSLRLAGEWELFF.

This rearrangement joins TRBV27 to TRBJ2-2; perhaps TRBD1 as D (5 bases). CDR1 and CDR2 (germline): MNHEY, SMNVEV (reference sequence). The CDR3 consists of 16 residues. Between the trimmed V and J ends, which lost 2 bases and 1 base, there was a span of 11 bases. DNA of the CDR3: TGTGCCAGCAGTTTAGAGACAGCCTTGAACACCGGGGAGCTGTTTTTT. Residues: CASSLETALNTGELFF.

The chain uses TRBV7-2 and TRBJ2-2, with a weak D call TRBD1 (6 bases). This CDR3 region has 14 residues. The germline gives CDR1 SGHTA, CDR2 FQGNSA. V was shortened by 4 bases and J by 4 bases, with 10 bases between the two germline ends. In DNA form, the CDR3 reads TGTGCCAGCAGCTCGTCAGGGGCCACCGGGGAGCTGTTTTTT. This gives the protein CASSSSGATGELFF.

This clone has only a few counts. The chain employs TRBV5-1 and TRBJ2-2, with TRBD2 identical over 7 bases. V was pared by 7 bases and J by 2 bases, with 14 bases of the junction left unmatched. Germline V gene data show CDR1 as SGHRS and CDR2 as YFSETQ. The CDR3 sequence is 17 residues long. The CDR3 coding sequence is TGCGCCAGCGGGCTAGCGGTAGAAACCACCAACACCGGGGAGCTGTTTTTT. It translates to CASGLAVETTNTGELFF.

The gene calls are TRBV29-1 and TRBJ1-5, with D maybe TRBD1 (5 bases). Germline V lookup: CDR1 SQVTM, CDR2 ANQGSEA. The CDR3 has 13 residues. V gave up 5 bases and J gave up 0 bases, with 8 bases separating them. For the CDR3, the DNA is TGCAGCGTTAGCAGGGATAGCAATCAGCCCCAGCATTTT. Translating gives CSVSRDSNQPQHF.